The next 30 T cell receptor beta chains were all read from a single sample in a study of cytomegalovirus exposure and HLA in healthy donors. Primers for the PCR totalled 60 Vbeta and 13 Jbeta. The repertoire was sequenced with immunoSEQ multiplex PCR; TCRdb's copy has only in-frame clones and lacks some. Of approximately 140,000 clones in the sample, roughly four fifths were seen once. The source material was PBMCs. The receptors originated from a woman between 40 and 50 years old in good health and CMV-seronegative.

As DNA, the CDR3 is TGTGCCAGCAGTCAAGCGGGGGGGCAGGAGACCCAGTACTTC. Translation: CASSQAGGQETQYF. The chain has TRBV28 and TRBJ2-5; 10 bases line up with TRBD2. V shed 5 bases and J 5 bases; nucleotides not matched to a gene: 5. The CDR3 is 14 residues long. Germline CDR1 is MDHEN and CDR2 is SYDVKM.

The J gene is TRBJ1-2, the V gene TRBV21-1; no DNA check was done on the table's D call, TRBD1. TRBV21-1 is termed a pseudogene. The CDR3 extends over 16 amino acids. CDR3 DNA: TGTGCCAGCAGCTTCCGGGACAGGGGGCGTCTACCTGGCTACACCTTC. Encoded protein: CASSFRDRGRLPGYTF.

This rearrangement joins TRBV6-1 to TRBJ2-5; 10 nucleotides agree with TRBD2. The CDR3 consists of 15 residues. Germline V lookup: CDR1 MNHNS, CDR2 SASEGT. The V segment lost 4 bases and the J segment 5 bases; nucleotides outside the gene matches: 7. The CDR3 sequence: CASSALGTSVETQYF. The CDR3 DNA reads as TGTGCCAGCAGTGCCCTCGGGACTAGCGTTGAGACCCAGTACTTC.

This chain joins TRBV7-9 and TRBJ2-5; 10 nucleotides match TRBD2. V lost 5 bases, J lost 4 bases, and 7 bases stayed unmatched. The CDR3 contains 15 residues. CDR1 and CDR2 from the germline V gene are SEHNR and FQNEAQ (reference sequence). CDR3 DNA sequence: TGTGCCAGCAGCCGTCCTAGCGGGGGAAGAGAGACCCAGTACTTC. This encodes CASSRPSGGRETQYF.

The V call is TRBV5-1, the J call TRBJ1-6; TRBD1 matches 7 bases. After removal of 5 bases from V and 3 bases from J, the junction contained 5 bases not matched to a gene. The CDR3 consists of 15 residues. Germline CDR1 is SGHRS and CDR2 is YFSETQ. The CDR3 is CASRPTGNYNSPLHF. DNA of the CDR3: TGCGCCAGCAGACCGACAGGGAACTATAATTCACCCCTCCACTTT. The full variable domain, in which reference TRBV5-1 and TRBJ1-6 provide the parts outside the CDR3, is KAGVTQTPRYLIKTRGQQVTLSCSPISGHRSVSWYQQTPGQGLQFLFEYFSETQRNKGNFPGRFSGRQFSNSRSEMNVSTLELGDSALYLCASRPTGNYNSPLHFGNGTRLTVT.

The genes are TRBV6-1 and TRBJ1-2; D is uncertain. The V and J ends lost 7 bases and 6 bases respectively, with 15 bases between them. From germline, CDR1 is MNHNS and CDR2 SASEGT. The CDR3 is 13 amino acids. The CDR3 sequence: CASIGEGLDGYTF. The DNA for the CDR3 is TGTGCCAGCATCGGAGAGGGTTTGGATGGCTACACCTTC.

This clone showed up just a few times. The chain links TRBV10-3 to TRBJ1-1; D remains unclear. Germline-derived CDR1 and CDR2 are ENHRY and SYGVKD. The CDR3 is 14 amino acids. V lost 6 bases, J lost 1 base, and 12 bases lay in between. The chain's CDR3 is CAISRDGENTEAFF. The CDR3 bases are TGTGCCATCAGCCGCGACGGGGAGAACACTGAAGCTTTCTTT.

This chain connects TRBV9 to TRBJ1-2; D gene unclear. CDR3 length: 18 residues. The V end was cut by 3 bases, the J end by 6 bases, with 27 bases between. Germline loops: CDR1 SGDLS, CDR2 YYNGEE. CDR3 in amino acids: CASSESPVYIGGVNGYTF. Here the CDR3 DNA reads TGTGCCAGCAGCGAGTCCCCTGTCTATATAGGCGGTGTGAATGGCTACACCTTC.

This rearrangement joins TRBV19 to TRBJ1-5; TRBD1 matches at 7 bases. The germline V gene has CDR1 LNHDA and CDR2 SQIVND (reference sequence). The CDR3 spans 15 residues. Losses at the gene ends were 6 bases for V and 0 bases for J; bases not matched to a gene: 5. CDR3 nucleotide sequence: TGTGCCAGTAGGCGCAGGGGGGATAGCAATCAGCCCCAGCATTTT. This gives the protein CASRRRGDSNQPQHF. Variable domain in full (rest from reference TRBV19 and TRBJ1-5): DGGITQSPKYLFRKEGQNVTLSCEQNLNHDAMYWYRQDPGQGLRLIYYSQIVNDFQKGDIAEGYSVSREKKESFPLTVTSAQKNPTAFYLCASRRRGDSNQPQHFGDGTRLSIL.

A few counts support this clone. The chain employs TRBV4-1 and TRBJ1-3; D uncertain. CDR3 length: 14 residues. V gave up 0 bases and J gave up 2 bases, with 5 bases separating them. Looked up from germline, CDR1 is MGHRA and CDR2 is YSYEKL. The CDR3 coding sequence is TGCGCCAGCAGCCAAGAGTATCCTGGAAACACCATATATTTT. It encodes CASSQEYPGNTIYF.

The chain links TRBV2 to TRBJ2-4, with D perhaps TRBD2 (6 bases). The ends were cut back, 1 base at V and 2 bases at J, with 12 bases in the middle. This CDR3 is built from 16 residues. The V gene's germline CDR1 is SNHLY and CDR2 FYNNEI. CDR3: CASSEVLGGSKNIQYF. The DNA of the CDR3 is TGTGCCAGCAGTGAAGTTTTGGGGGGTTCCAAAAACATTCAGTACTTC.

The DNA for the CDR3 is TGCGCCAGCAGCCTGGACAGGGAAGATTCACCCCTCCACTTT. The encoded protein is CASSLDREDSPLHF. The chain has TRBV5-1 and TRBJ1-6; TRBD1 matches at 8 bases. V was clipped by 4 bases and J by 8 bases; unmatched bases: 5. This CDR3 contains 14 residues. Germline loops: CDR1 SGHRS, CDR2 YFSETQ.

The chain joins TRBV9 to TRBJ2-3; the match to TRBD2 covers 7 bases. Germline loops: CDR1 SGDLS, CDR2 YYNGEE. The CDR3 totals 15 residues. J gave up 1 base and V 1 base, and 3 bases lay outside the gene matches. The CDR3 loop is CASSVRGGGTDTQYF. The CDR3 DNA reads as TGTGCCAGCAGCGTACGCGGGGGTGGCACAGATACGCAGTATTTT.

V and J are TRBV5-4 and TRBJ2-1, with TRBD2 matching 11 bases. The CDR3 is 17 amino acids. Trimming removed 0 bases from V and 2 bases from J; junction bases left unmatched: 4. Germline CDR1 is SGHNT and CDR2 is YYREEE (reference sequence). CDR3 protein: CASSLASGGSTYNEQFF. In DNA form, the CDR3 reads TGTGCCAGCAGCTTGGCTAGCGGGGGGTCAACCTACAATGAGCAGTTCTTC.

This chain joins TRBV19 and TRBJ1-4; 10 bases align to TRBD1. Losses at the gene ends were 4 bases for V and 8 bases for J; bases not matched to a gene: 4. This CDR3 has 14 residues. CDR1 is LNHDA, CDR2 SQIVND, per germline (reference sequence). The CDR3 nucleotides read TGTGCCAGTAGTAGGACAGGGGGGGACGAAAAACTGTTTTTT. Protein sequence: CASSRTGGDEKLFF.

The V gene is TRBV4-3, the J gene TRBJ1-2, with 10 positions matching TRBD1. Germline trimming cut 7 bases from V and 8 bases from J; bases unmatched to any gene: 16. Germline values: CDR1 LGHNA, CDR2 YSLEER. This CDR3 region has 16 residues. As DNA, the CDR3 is TGCGCCAGCACTCCAGGGCAGGGACAGGGGAGCTTCGGCTACACCTTC. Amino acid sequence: CASTPGQGQGSFGYTF.

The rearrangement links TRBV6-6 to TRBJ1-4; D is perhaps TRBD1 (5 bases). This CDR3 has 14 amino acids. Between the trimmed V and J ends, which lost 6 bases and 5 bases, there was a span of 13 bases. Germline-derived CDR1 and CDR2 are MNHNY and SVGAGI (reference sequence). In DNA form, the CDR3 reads TGTGCCAGCAGCTACAGGTCGGGGAATGAAAAACTGTTTTTT. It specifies CASSYRSGNEKLFF.

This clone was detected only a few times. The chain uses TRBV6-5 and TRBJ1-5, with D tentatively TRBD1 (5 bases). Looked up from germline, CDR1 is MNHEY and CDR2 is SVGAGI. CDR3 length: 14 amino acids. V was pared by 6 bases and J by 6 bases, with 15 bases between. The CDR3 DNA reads TGTGCCAGCAGGTCCGTTGGGGGGGGTCAGCCCCAGCATTTT. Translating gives CASRSVGGGQPQHF.

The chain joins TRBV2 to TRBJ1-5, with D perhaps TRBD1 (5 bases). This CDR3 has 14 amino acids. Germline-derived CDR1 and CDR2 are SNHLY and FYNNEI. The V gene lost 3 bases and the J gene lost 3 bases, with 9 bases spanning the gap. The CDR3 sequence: CASSEQGINQPQHF. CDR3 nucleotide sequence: TGTGCCAGCAGTGAGCAGGGAATCAATCAGCCCCAGCATTTT. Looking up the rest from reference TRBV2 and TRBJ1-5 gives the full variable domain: EPEVTQTPSHQVTQMGQEVILRCVPISNHLYFYWYRQILGQKVEFLVSFYNNEISEKSEIFDDQFSVERPDGSNFTLKIRSTKLEDSAMYFCASSEQGINQPQHFGDGTRLSIL.

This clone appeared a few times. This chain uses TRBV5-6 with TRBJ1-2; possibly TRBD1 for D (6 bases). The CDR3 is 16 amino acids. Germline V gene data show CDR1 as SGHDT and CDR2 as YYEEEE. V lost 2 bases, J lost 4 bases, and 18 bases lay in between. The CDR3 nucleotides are TGTGCCAGCAGCTTTTATAGACAGGTCAACATCTATGGCTACACCTTC. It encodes CASSFYRQVNIYGYTF.

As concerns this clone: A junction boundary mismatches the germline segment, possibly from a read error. The CDR3 sequence: CASSPASGGKETQYF. In nucleotides, the CDR3 is TGTGCTAGCAGCCCCGCTAGCGGGGGAAAAGAGACCCAGTACTTC. The rearrangement links TRBV7-7 to TRBJ2-5; 10 bases align to TRBD2. Germline V gene lookup returns CDR1 SSHAT and CDR2 FNYEAQ (reference sequence). There are 15 residues in the CDR3.

This chain's CDR3 is CASSGGQSNTEAFF. The CDR3 DNA sequence: TGTGCCAGCAGTGGTGGGCAGTCCAACACTGAAGCTTTCTTT. The chain couples TRBV2 to TRBJ1-1; no firm D call. This CDR3 region has 14 residues. Germline CDR1 reads SNHLY; CDR2 reads FYNNEI. V shed 4 bases and J shed 2 bases, with 11 bases lying between them.

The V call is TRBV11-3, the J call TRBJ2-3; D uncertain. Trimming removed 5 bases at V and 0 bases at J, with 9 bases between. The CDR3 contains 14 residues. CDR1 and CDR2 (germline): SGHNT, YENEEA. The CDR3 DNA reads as TGTGCCAGCAGCCAGACAAGAAGCACAGATACGCAGTATTTT. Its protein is CASSQTRSTDTQYF.

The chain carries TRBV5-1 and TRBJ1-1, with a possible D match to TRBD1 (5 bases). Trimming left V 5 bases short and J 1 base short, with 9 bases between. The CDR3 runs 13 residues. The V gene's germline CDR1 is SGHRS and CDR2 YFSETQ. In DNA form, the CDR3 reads TGCGCCAGCAGACGCGACAGGAACACTGAAGCTTTCTTT. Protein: CASRRDRNTEAFF.

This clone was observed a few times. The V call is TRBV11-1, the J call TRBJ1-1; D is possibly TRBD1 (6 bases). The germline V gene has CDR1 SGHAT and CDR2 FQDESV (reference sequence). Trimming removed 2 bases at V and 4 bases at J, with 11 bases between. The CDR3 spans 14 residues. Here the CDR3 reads CASSLYRDTTEAFF. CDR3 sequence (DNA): TGTGCCAGCAGCTTATACCGGGACACCACTGAAGCTTTCTTT.

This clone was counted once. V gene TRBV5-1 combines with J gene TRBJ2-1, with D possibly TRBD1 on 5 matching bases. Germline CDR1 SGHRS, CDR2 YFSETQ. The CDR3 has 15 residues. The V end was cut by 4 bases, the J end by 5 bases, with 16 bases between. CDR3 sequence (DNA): TGCGCCAGCAGCAAAATCGTCCAGGGCAACAATGAGCAGTTCTTC. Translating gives CASSKIVQGNNEQFF.

The CDR3 loop is CASSTPASGGAGEQFF. The CDR3 nucleotides read TGCGCCAGCAGCACCCCCGCTAGCGGGGGGGCAGGTGAGCAGTTCTTC. The chain couples TRBV5-1 to TRBJ2-1; 12 bases are a match to TRBD2. The V segment lost 4 bases and the J segment 9 bases; nucleotides outside the gene matches: 11. The CDR3 totals 16 residues. Per germline, CDR1 SGHRS and CDR2 YFSETQ. Variable domain in full (rest from reference TRBV5-1 and TRBJ2-1): KAGVTQTPRYLIKTRGQQVTLSCSPISGHRSVSWYQQTPGQGLQFLFEYFSETQRNKGNFPGRFSGRQFSNSRSEMNVSTLELGDSALYLCASSTPASGGAGEQFFGPGTRLTVL.

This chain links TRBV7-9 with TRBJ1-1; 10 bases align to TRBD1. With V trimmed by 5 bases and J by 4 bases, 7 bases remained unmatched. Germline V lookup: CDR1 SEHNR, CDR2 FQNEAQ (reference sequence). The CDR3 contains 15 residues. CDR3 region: CASSPGQGRSTEAFF. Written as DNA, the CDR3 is TGTGCCAGCAGCCCGGGACAGGGGAGGTCCACTGAAGCTTTCTTT.

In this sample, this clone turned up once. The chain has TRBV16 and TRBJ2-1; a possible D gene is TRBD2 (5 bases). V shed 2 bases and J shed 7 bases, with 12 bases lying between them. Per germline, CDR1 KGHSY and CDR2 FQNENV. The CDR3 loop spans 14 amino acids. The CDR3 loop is CASSQPLRRNEQFF. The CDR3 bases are TGTGCCAGCAGCCAACCCCTCAGGAGGAATGAGCAGTTCTTC.

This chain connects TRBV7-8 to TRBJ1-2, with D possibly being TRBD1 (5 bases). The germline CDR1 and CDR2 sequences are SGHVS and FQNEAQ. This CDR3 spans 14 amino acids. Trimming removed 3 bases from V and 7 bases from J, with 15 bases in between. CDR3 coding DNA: TGTGCCAGCAGCTTTGGACAAGCAAGGTCTGGCTACACCTTC. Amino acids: CASSFGQARSGYTF.